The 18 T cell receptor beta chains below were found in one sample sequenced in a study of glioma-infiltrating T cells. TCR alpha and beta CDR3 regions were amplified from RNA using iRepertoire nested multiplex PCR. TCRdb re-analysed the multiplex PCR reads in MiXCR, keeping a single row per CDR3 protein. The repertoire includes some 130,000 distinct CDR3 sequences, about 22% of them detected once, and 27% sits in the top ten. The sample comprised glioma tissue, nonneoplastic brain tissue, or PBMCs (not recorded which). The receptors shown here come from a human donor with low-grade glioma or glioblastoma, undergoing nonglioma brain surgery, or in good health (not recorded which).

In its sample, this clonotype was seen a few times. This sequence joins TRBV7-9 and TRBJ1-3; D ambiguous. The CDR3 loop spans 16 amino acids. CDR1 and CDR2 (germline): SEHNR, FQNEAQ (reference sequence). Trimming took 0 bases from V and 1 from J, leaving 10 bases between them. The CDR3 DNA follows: TGTGCCAGCAGCTTAGCTGGGAGTTTTTCTGGAAACACCATATATTTT. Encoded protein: CASSLAGSFSGNTIYF. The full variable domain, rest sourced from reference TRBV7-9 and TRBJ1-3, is DTGVSQNPRHKITKRGQNVTFRCDPISEHNRLYWYRQTLGQGPEFLTYFQNEAQLEKSRLLSDRFSAERPKGSFSTLEIQRTEQGDSAMYLCASSLAGSFSGNTIYFGEGSWLTVV.

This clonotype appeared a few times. This chain's CDR3 is CATTWGGYGNTEAFF. In DNA, the CDR3 is TGTGCCACCACCTGGGGAGGCTATGGGAACACTGAAGCTTTCTTT. V and J are TRBV7-2 and TRBJ1-1; D is ambiguous. Trimming left V 10 bases short and J 1 base short, with 19 bases between. Per germline, CDR1 SGHTA and CDR2 FQGNSA. The CDR3 totals 15 residues.

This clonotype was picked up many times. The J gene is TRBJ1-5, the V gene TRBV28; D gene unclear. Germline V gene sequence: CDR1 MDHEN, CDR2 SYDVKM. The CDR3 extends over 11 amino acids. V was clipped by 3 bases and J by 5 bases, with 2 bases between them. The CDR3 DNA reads TGTGCCAGCAGTTTTGATCAGCCCCAGCATTTT. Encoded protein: CASSFDQPQHF.

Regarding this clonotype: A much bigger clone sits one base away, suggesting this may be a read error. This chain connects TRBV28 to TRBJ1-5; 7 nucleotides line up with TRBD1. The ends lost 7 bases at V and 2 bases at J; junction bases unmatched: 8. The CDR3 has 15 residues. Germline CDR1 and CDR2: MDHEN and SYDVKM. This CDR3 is CASTSGTVGNQPQHF. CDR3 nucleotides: TGTGCCAGCACGTCCGGGACAGTGGGCAATCAGCCCCAGCATTTT.

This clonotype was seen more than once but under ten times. The CDR3 here is CASRPTGNTGELFF. DNA for the CDR3: TGTGCCAGCAGACCGACAGGGAACACCGGGGAGCTGTTTTTT. The J gene is TRBJ2-2, the V gene TRBV27, with a possible D match to TRBD1 (6 bases). The CDR3 is 14 residues long. CDR1 and CDR2 (germline): MNHEY, SMNVEV (reference sequence). The ends were cut back, 6 bases at V and 1 base at J, with 9 bases in the middle.

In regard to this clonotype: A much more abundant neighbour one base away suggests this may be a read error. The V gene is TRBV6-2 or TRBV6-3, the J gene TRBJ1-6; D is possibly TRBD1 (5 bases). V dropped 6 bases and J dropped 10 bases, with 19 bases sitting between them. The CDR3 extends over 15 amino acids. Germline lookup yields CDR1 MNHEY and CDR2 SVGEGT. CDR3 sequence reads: CASRETDSVSSPLHF. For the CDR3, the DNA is TGTGCCAGCAGGGAGACCGACAGTGTGTCATCACCCCTCCACTTT.

This CDR3 is CASSLQPSNNEQFF. In DNA form, the CDR3 reads TGTGCCAGCAGTTTACAACCCTCTAACAATGAGCAGTTCTTC. The chain has TRBV28 and TRBJ2-1, with D uncertain. V dropped 2 bases and J dropped 5 bases, with 10 bases sitting between them. CDR1 and CDR2 from the germline V gene are MDHEN and SYDVKM. This CDR3 spans 14 amino acids.

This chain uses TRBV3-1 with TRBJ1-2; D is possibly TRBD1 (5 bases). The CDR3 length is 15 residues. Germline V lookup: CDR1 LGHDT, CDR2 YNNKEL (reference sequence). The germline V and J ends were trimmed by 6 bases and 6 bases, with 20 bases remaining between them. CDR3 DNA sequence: TGTGCCAGCAGGCGTCGGGACTCGTCTTCCAATGGCTACACCTTC. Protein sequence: CASRRRDSSSNGYTF.

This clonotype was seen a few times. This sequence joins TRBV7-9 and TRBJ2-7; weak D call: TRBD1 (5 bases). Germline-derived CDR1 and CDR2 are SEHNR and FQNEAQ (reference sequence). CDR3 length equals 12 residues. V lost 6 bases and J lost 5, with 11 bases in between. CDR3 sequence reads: CASRQGFHEQYV. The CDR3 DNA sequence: TGTGCCAGCAGGCAGGGTTTCCACGAGCAGTACGTC.

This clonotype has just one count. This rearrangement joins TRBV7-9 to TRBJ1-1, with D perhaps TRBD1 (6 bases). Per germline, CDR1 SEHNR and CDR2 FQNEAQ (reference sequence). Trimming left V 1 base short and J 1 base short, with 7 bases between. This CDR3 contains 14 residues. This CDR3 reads CASSLGGPNTEAFF. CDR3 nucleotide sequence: TGTGCCAGCAGCTTAGGGGGGCCGAACACTGAAGCTTTCTTT.

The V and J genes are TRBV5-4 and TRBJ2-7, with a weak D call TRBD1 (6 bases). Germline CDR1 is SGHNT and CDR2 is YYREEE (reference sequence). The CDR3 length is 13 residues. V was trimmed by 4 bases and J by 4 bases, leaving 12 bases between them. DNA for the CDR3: TGTGCCAGCAGCCAGGGCAGGGGATACGAGCAGTACGTC. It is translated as CASSQGRGYEQYV.

As DNA, the CDR3 is TGTGCCAGCAGCTTGGGGCCGGACAGATACGATGAGCAGTTCTTC. Translated: CASSLGPDRYDEQFF. The gene calls are TRBV5-5 and TRBJ2-1; a weak D match, TRBD1 (6 bases). Germline CDR1 is SGHKS and CDR2 is YYEKEE (reference sequence). This CDR3 is 15 amino acids long. V was cut by 0 bases and J by 8 bases, with 15 bases left in between.

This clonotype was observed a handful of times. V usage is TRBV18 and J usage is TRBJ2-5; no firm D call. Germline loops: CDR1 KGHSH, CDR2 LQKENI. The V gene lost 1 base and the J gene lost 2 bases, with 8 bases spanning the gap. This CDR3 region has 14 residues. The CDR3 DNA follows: TGTGCCAGCTCACCACAGGACCGTCAAGAGACCCAGTACTTC. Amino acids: CASSPQDRQETQYF.

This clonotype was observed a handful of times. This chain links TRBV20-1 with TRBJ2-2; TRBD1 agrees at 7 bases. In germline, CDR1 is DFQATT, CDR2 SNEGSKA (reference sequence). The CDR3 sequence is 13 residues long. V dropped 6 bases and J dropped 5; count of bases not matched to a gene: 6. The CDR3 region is CSAQGEATGELFF. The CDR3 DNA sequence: TGCAGTGCCCAGGGGGAAGCGACCGGGGAGCTGTTTTTT.

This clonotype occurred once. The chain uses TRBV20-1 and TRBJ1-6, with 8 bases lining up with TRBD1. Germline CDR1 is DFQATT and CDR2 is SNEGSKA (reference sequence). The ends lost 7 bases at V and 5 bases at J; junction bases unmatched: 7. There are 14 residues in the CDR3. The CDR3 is CSDRGQVDNSPLHF. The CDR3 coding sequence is TGCAGTGATAGGGGACAGGTGGATAATTCACCCCTCCACTTT.

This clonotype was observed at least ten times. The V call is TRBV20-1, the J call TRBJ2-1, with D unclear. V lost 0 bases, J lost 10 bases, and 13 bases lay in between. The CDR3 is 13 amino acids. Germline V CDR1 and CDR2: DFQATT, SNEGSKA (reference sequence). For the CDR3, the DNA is TGCAGTGCTAGAGATCAGAGCACCTGGGAGCAGTTCTTC. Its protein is CSARDQSTWEQFF.

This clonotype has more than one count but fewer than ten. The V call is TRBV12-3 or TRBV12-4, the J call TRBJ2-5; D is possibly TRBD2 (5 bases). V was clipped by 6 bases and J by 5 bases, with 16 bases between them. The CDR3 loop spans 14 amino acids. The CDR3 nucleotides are TGTGCCAGCAGCCCCGGCGGGTTTCGCGAGACCCAGTACTTC. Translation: CASSPGGFRETQYF.

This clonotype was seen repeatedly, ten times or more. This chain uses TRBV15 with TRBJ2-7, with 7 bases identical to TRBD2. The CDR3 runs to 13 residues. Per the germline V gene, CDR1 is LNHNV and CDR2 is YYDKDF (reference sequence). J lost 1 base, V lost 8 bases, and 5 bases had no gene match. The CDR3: CATSWDYSYEQYV. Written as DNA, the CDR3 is TGTGCCACCTCTTGGGACTATTCCTACGAGCAGTACGTC.